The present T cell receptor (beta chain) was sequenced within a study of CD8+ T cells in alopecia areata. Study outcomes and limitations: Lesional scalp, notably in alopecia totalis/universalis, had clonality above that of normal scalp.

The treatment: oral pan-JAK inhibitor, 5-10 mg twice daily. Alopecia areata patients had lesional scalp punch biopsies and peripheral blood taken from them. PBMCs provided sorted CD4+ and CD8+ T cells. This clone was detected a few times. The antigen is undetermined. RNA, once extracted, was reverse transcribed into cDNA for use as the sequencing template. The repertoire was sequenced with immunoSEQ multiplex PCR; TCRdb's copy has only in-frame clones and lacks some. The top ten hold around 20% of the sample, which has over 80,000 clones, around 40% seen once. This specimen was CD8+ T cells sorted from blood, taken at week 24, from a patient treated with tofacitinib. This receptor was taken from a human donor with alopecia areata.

CDR3 protein: CASSGAGQANEKLFF. The CDR3 nucleotides are TGTGCCAGCAGTGGCGCGGGGCAGGCTAATGAAAAACTGTTTTTT. The chain has TRBV27 and TRBJ1-4, with TRBD1 as a possible D gene (5 bases). Germline V gene data show CDR1 as MNHEY and CDR2 as SMNVEV (reference sequence). The V gene lost 5 bases and the J gene lost 3 bases, with 13 bases spanning the gap. The CDR3 spans 15 residues. The entire variable domain, with the rest obtained from reference TRBV27 and TRBJ1-4, is as follows: EAQVTQNPRYLITVTGKKLTVTCSQNMNHEYMSWYRQDPGLGLRQIYYSMNVEVTDKGDVPEGYKVSRKEKRNFPLILESPSPNQTSLYFCASSGAGQANEKLFFGSGTQLSVL.